A selection of T cell receptor beta chains follows, all from one sample in a study of blood T cell repertoires in COVID-19. Produced via immunoSEQ multiplex PCR; TCRdb's table is partial and in-frame only. The sample yields some 130,000 clones, 84% seen once. The sample taken for sequencing was peripheral blood. These receptors came from a man in his 60s with acute or convalescent COVID-19. CDR3s include the opening cysteine and the closing phenylalanine or tryptophan. The order of the fields is CDR3 DNA, CDR3 protein, V gene, J gene, D gene, clone size. A D gene is named only where the DNA matches it firmly. A clone size is listed for some rows: how often the clone was seen (once, few, many), or a class if it is expanded.

CDR3 DNA: TGTGCCAGCAGCCCTGGACTAGCGGGGGATTACAATGAGCAGTTCTTC; CDR3 protein: CASSPGLAGDYNEQFF; V gene: TRBV14; J gene: TRBJ2-1; D gene: TRBD2; clone size: -
CDR3 DNA: TGTGCCACCAGTGAAGGACGACAGGGGGCGTACCGAGAGACCCAGTACTTC; CDR3 protein: CATSEGRQGAYRETQYF; V gene: TRBV24-1; J gene: TRBJ2-5; D gene: TRBD1; clone size: -
CDR3 DNA: TGCAGCGTTGTCGGGGCGGGAGATAGAGCCGGGGAGCTGTTTTTT; CDR3 protein: CSVVGAGDRAGELFF; V gene: TRBV29-1; J gene: TRBJ2-2; D gene: TRBD2; clone size: -
CDR3 DNA: TGTGCCAGCAGCCAATCTCCCCCCGCCCGGGTCGGGACCTACGAGCAGTACTTC; CDR3 protein: CASSQSPPARVGTYEQYF; V gene: TRBV14; J gene: TRBJ2-7; D gene: -; clone size: once
CDR3 DNA: TGCGCCAGCAGCTACCGACTAGGCGGGAGGAACTACGAGCAGTACTTC; CDR3 protein: CASSYRLGGRNYEQYF; V gene: TRBV5-1; J gene: TRBJ2-7; D gene: TRBD2; clone size: once
CDR3 DNA: TGCGCCAGCAGTGAAGGAGGGGCGCGTAACTATGGCTACACCTTC; CDR3 protein: CASSEGGARNYGYTF; V gene: TRBV10-2; J gene: TRBJ1-2; D gene: -; clone size: -
CDR3 DNA: TGCGCCAGCAGCTCGCTAGCGGGGGGTCCCAATGAGCAGTTCTTC; CDR3 protein: CASSSLAGGPNEQFF; V gene: TRBV5-1; J gene: TRBJ2-1; D gene: TRBD2; clone size: -
CDR3 DNA: TGCAGCTCTTCGTCCGGGTACTTGACTGAAGCTTTCTTT; CDR3 protein: CSSSSGYLTEAFF; V gene: TRBV29-1; J gene: TRBJ1-1; D gene: -; clone size: -
CDR3 DNA: TGTGCCAGCAGTTACTCGGAGAAAAATAATTCACCCCTCCACTTT; CDR3 protein: CASSYSEKNNSPLHF; V gene: TRBV6-5; J gene: TRBJ1-6; D gene: -; clone size: -
CDR3 DNA: TGTGCCAGCAGCGTAGGAGGCGCGAGATACGAGCAGTACTTC; CDR3 protein: CASSVGGARYEQYF; V gene: TRBV9; J gene: TRBJ2-7; D gene: -; clone size: -
CDR3 DNA: TGTGCCACCAGTGATACCCCCGGACAGGGGGGAATCGGCGCTGAAGCTTTCTTT; CDR3 protein: CATSDTPGQGGIGAEAFF; V gene: TRBV24-1; J gene: TRBJ1-1; D gene: TRBD1; clone size: -
CDR3 DNA: TGTGCCAGCAGCCCAGGTGTTAACTATGGCTACACCTTC; CDR3 protein: CASSPGVNYGYTF; V gene: TRBV13; J gene: TRBJ1-2; D gene: -; clone size: -
CDR3 DNA: TGTGCCAGCAGGGGGACTAGGGATGGCCATGGCTACACCTTC; CDR3 protein: CASRGTRDGHGYTF; V gene: TRBV6-5; J gene: TRBJ1-2; D gene: -; clone size: few
CDR3 DNA: TGTGCCAGCAGTTTGCTCAGGACAGGGCGTATTAATTCACCCCTCCACTTT; CDR3 protein: CASSLLRTGRINSPLHF; V gene: TRBV28; J gene: TRBJ1-6; D gene: TRBD1; clone size: -
CDR3 DNA: TGCGCCAGCAGTCGAGGACCGGTGGACAGTAATTCACCCCTCCACTTT; CDR3 protein: CASSRGPVDSNSPLHF; V gene: TRBV5-1; J gene: TRBJ1-6; D gene: -; clone size: few
CDR3 DNA: TGTGCCAGCAGGCACAGGGGAGCATGGGTCTATGGCTACACCTTC; CDR3 protein: CASRHRGAWVYGYTF; V gene: TRBV28; J gene: TRBJ1-2; D gene: TRBD1; clone size: -
CDR3 DNA: TGTGCCAGCAGTCCGGGACTAGCAGTTGATACGCAGTATTTT; CDR3 protein: CASSPGLAVDTQYF; V gene: TRBV28; J gene: TRBJ2-3; D gene: TRBD2; clone size: -
CDR3 DNA: TGTGCCAGCAGCCTGCAGACGGGGGACGGTTCACCCCTCCACTTT; CDR3 protein: CASSLQTGDGSPLHF; V gene: TRBV13; J gene: TRBJ1-6; D gene: -; clone size: -
CDR3 DNA: TGTGCCAGCAGCTCCAGAGTCGGGGGGCTAAACACTGAAGCTTTCTTT; CDR3 protein: CASSSRVGGLNTEAFF; V gene: TRBV7-6; J gene: TRBJ1-1; D gene: -; clone size: once
CDR3 DNA: TGTGCCAGCAGCTTAGAAGGGCAGGGGCCCGCTTTGAACACTGAAGCTTTCTTT; CDR3 protein: CASSLEGQGPALNTEAFF; V gene: TRBV7-9; J gene: TRBJ1-1; D gene: -; clone size: -
CDR3 DNA: TGCGCCAGCAGCACGACAGACTCCTACGAGCAGTACTTC; CDR3 protein: CASSTTDSYEQYF; V gene: TRBV5-1; J gene: TRBJ2-7; D gene: -; clone size: -
CDR3 DNA: TGCGCCAGCAGAGAGGGACAGGGGGCTAGTTCCTACAATGAGCAGTTCTTC; CDR3 protein: CASREGQGASSYNEQFF; V gene: TRBV5-1; J gene: TRBJ2-1; D gene: TRBD1; clone size: -
CDR3 DNA: TGTGCCAGTAGCCTTTACCGGGACAGCTCTGGAAACACCATATATTTT; CDR3 protein: CASSLYRDSSGNTIYF; V gene: TRBV19; J gene: TRBJ1-3; D gene: TRBD1; clone size: many
CDR3 DNA: TGTGCCTGGAGTGGCGGCAGCGTTAGCAATCAGCCCCAGCATTTT; CDR3 protein: CAWSGGSVSNQPQHF; V gene: TRBV30; J gene: TRBJ1-5; D gene: -; clone size: -
CDR3 DNA: TGTGCCAGCCTCGGACAGGGAACTGAAGCTTTCTTT; CDR3 protein: CASLGQGTEAFF; V gene: TRBV6-5; J gene: TRBJ1-1; D gene: TRBD1; clone size: -
CDR3 DNA: TGTGCCAGCACATTTTCCAACTATGGTGAGCAGTTCTTC; CDR3 protein: CASTFSNYGEQFF; V gene: TRBV5-6; J gene: TRBJ2-1; D gene: -; clone size: many
CDR3 DNA: TGCGCCAGCAGTGCCTATGAGATCGAGAGTGAGCAGTTCTTC; CDR3 protein: CASSAYEIESEQFF; V gene: TRBV10-1; J gene: TRBJ2-1; D gene: -; clone size: -
CDR3 DNA: TGTGCCAGCAGCTCAGGACAGGCTGCGGGGAACACTGAAGCTTTCTTT; CDR3 protein: CASSSGQAAGNTEAFF; V gene: TRBV11-3; J gene: TRBJ1-1; D gene: TRBD1; clone size: -
CDR3 DNA: TGTGCCAGCAGCTCTTGGACAGGGGGGACTGAAGCTTTCTTT; CDR3 protein: CASSSWTGGTEAFF; V gene: TRBV9; J gene: TRBJ1-1; D gene: TRBD1; clone size: -
CDR3 DNA: TGTGCCTGGCCGGACATGTACGGGGAGCTGTTTTTT; CDR3 protein: CAWPDMYGELFF; V gene: TRBV30; J gene: TRBJ2-2; D gene: -; clone size: -
CDR3 DNA: TGTGCCAGTACGACAGGGAGCACAGATACGCAGTATTTT; CDR3 protein: CASTTGSTDTQYF; V gene: TRBV21-1; J gene: TRBJ2-3; D gene: -; clone size: -
CDR3 DNA: TGCAGCGTTGAAACAGGGGAGGCTATGGTAGGCTACACCTTC; CDR3 protein: CSVETGEAMVGYTF; V gene: TRBV29-1; J gene: TRBJ1-2; D gene: TRBD1; clone size: -
CDR3 DNA: TGTGCCTCAAGGGGGGGGGCCTACAATGAGCAGTTCTTC; CDR3 protein: CASRGGAYNEQFF; V gene: TRBV11-2; J gene: TRBJ2-1; D gene: -; clone size: -
CDR3 DNA: TGTGCCAGCAGTTATCTTACAGGGAAAAATGAGCAGTTCTTC; CDR3 protein: CASSYLTGKNEQFF; V gene: TRBV6-2/TRBV6-3; J gene: TRBJ2-1; D gene: -; clone size: -
CDR3 DNA: TGTGCCAGTAGTATTGGTGCAGGGGGCTGGACTGAAGCTTTCTTT; CDR3 protein: CASSIGAGGWTEAFF; V gene: TRBV19; J gene: TRBJ1-1; D gene: TRBD1; clone size: -
CDR3 DNA: TGTGCCAGTAGTATTACTAGCGGGGGCACAGATACGCAGTATTTT; CDR3 protein: CASSITSGGTDTQYF; V gene: TRBV19; J gene: TRBJ2-3; D gene: TRBD2; clone size: -
CDR3 DNA: TGTGCCAGCAGCCTTGCCGCGGGGAGAGACGAGCAGTACTTC; CDR3 protein: CASSLAAGRDEQYF; V gene: TRBV6-5; J gene: TRBJ2-7; D gene: -; clone size: -
CDR3 DNA: TGTGCCAGCAGTTACCTCGGGACAGGGAACTACGAGCAGTACTTC; CDR3 protein: CASSYLGTGNYEQYF; V gene: TRBV6-2/TRBV6-3; J gene: TRBJ2-7; D gene: TRBD1; clone size: few
CDR3 DNA: TGTGCCAGCAGCGCGACAGCATATAGCAATCAGCCCCAGCATTTT; CDR3 protein: CASSATAYSNQPQHF; V gene: TRBV9; J gene: TRBJ1-5; D gene: -; clone size: -
CDR3 DNA: TGTGCCAGCAGTCAGGGGGGAGCCGGGGCCCGTGAAGCTTTCTTT; CDR3 protein: CASSQGGAGAREAFF; V gene: TRBV28; J gene: TRBJ1-1; D gene: TRBD1; clone size: once
CDR3 DNA: TGTGCCAGCAGATCTGGGGGCAAGGATGAGCAGTTCTTC; CDR3 protein: CASRSGGKDEQFF; V gene: TRBV7-9; J gene: TRBJ2-1; D gene: -; clone size: -
CDR3 DNA: TGTGCCACCAGGAATGGACAGGCGAACACCGGGGAGCTGTTTTTT; CDR3 protein: CATRNGQANTGELFF; V gene: TRBV24-1; J gene: TRBJ2-2; D gene: TRBD1; clone size: -
CDR3 DNA: TGTGCCAGCAGCCCGCGACAGTATTCACCCCTCCACTTT; CDR3 protein: CASSPRQYSPLHF; V gene: TRBV3-1/TRBV3-2; J gene: TRBJ1-6; D gene: -; clone size: -
CDR3 DNA: TGCGCCAGCAGTCAAGAGGATACAGGGGCAGGGGCCAACGTCCTGACTTTC; CDR3 protein: CASSQEDTGAGANVLTF; V gene: TRBV23-1; J gene: TRBJ2-6; D gene: TRBD1; clone size: -
CDR3 DNA: TGTGCCAGCAGTGACCGACAGAGATCTAACTATGGCTACACCTTC; CDR3 protein: CASSDRQRSNYGYTF; V gene: TRBV6-1; J gene: TRBJ1-2; D gene: -; clone size: once
CDR3 DNA: TGTGCCAGCAGCCAGACTCCGGGCTCTCCCGGGACAGCCACCGGGGAGCTGTTTTTT; CDR3 protein: CASSQTPGSPGTATGELFF; V gene: TRBV7-9; J gene: TRBJ2-2; D gene: TRBD1; clone size: -
CDR3 DNA: TGTGCCAGCAGCCCGTACGGGGAGGTTACTGAAGCTTTCTTT; CDR3 protein: CASSPYGEVTEAFF; V gene: TRBV11-1; J gene: TRBJ1-1; D gene: -; clone size: -
CDR3 DNA: TGTGCCAGCAGCTCCGGACAGGGGCCTTCCTATAGCAATCAGCCCCAGCATTTT; CDR3 protein: CASSSGQGPSYSNQPQHF; V gene: TRBV7-9; J gene: TRBJ1-5; D gene: TRBD1; clone size: -
CDR3 DNA: TGTGCCAGCAGCCAAGGAGCGGGACCCTCTAGGGGTACGCAGTATTTT; CDR3 protein: CASSQGAGPSRGTQYF; V gene: TRBV3-1/TRBV3-2; J gene: TRBJ2-3; D gene: TRBD2; clone size: -
CDR3 DNA: TGCGCCAGCAGCGGCGGGCTGATCTACACCTTC; CDR3 protein: CASSGGLIYTF; V gene: TRBV5-1; J gene: TRBJ1-2; D gene: -; clone size: -
CDR3 DNA: TGTGCCATCAGGGACGACAGGTCTAACTATGGCTACACCTTC; CDR3 protein: CAIRDDRSNYGYTF; V gene: TRBV10-3; J gene: TRBJ1-2; D gene: -; clone size: -
CDR3 DNA: TGCGCCAGCAGCTTGCGACGGGGGGACGCCGGGGAGCTGTTTTTT; CDR3 protein: CASSLRRGDAGELFF; V gene: TRBV5-1; J gene: TRBJ2-2; D gene: TRBD2; clone size: -
CDR3 DNA: TGTGCCAGCAGCTTGGGGCGGTTTTCTGGCTACACCTTC; CDR3 protein: CASSLGRFSGYTF; V gene: TRBV5-6; J gene: TRBJ1-2; D gene: -; clone size: once
CDR3 DNA: TGTGCCAGCAGCCCCGGACTGAACTTTCGAGAGACCCAGTACTTC; CDR3 protein: CASSPGLNFRETQYF; V gene: TRBV14; J gene: TRBJ2-5; D gene: -; clone size: -
CDR3 DNA: TGTGCCAGCAGATCAACGGGGAACACTGAAGCTTTCTTT; CDR3 protein: CASRSTGNTEAFF; V gene: TRBV25-1; J gene: TRBJ1-1; D gene: -; clone size: -
CDR3 DNA: TGTGCCAGCAGCCCACGATCGGTCTACAATGAGCAGTTCTTC; CDR3 protein: CASSPRSVYNEQFF; V gene: TRBV11-2; J gene: TRBJ2-1; D gene: -; clone size: -
CDR3 DNA: TGTGCCTGGAGTGTGGGCAGGGGGCTTGATGGCTACACCTTC; CDR3 protein: CAWSVGRGLDGYTF; V gene: TRBV30; J gene: TRBJ1-2; D gene: TRBD1; clone size: -